This T cell receptor beta chain was found in a study of T cells in Graves' hyperthyroidism and ophthalmopathy. The study, taken as a whole, reports: Blood also contained most expanded thyroid clonotypes above 0.001.

This clonotype has a count of ten or more. Its matching antigen is unknown. Researchers took RNA transcripts and amplified the TCR beta CDR3 regions from them. Researchers ran a first-round RT-PCR on the TCR CDR3 using the HTBI primer set. TCRdb passed the multiplex PCR reads through MiXCR, listing each CDR3 protein once. The table includes around 340,000 distinct CDR3 sequences, around 13% detected once. The origin of this receptor is a woman aged 25 to 45 with Graves' hyperthyroidism. The source material was blood.

The chain's CDR3 is CASSSLRNTGELFF. The CDR3 bases are TGCGCCAGCAGCTCTCTCCGAAACACCGGGGAGCTGTTTTTT. The chain combines TRBV5-1 with TRBJ2-2; D not certain. With 3 bases removed from V and 2 bases from J, the gap between germline ends came to 8 bases. Germline V gene sequence: CDR1 SGHRS, CDR2 YFSETQ. The CDR3 is made up of 14 amino acids.